These T cell receptor beta chains were read from a single sample in a study of T cells in localized non-small cell lung cancer. Assay used: immunoSEQ multiplex PCR; TCRdb lists only in-frame clones, some missing. The sample records just under 80,000 clones, around 81% being singletons. The sample here was peripheral blood, taken before any cancer treatment. These receptors were taken from a female donor over 55 with stage I lung adenocarcinoma. Each CDR3 is given without its conserved first and last residue. The D gene is left open where the match is weak. Size values are once, few and many counts, or a class for expanded clones, and some rows have none.

j_call: TRBJ2-4; clone_size: NA; d_call: NA; v_call: TRBV6-1; cdr3_aa: ASSEEPSSKNIQY
j_call: TRBJ2-1; clone_size: few; d_call: TRBD2; v_call: TRBV27; cdr3_aa: ASSTRLAGGGEQF
j_call: TRBJ1-2; clone_size: NA; d_call: NA; v_call: TRBV29-1; cdr3_aa: SVELRTANYGYT
j_call: TRBJ2-3; clone_size: NA; d_call: NA; v_call: TRBV7-8; cdr3_aa: ASSTGGRTDTQY
j_call: TRBJ1-4; clone_size: NA; d_call: NA; v_call: TRBV7-2; cdr3_aa: ASSTRVGDEKLF
j_call: TRBJ1-4; clone_size: once; d_call: NA; v_call: TRBV14; cdr3_aa: ASSQEHGDSGEKLF
j_call: TRBJ2-3; clone_size: NA; d_call: TRBD1; v_call: TRBV2; cdr3_aa: ASSEDRADTQY
j_call: TRBJ2-1; clone_size: NA; d_call: NA; v_call: TRBV5-1; cdr3_aa: ASSLGGGGIGGYEQF
j_call: TRBJ1-5; clone_size: NA; d_call: NA; v_call: TRBV7-9; cdr3_aa: ASSLVGQPQH
j_call: TRBJ1-2; clone_size: NA; d_call: TRBD1; v_call: TRBV6-5; cdr3_aa: ASSYRPQGAGGYT
j_call: TRBJ1-3; clone_size: NA; d_call: NA; v_call: TRBV6-4; cdr3_aa: ASSNVRSGNTIY
j_call: TRBJ2-5; clone_size: NA; d_call: NA; v_call: TRBV19; cdr3_aa: ASSVDTIQETQY
j_call: TRBJ1-2; clone_size: once; d_call: NA; v_call: TRBV5-4; cdr3_aa: ASSLGQAHGYT
j_call: TRBJ2-3; clone_size: few; d_call: NA; v_call: TRBV9; cdr3_aa: ASSTRGDGVTDTQY
j_call: TRBJ1-6; clone_size: NA; d_call: NA; v_call: TRBV7-3; cdr3_aa: ASSPTRNSPLH
j_call: TRBJ1-2; clone_size: NA; d_call: TRBD1; v_call: TRBV9; cdr3_aa: ASSPWTGSSNYGYT
j_call: TRBJ2-1; clone_size: few; d_call: NA; v_call: TRBV5-1; cdr3_aa: ASSLDVGRDEQF
j_call: TRBJ1-5; clone_size: once; d_call: NA; v_call: TRBV7-2; cdr3_aa: ASSLGPASNQPQH
j_call: TRBJ1-3; clone_size: NA; d_call: NA; v_call: TRBV19; cdr3_aa: ASSISAISGNTIY
j_call: TRBJ1-1; clone_size: NA; d_call: NA; v_call: TRBV27; cdr3_aa: ASSLAGVNTEAF
j_call: TRBJ2-5; clone_size: NA; d_call: TRBD2; v_call: TRBV7-2; cdr3_aa: ASSLGTSGRSKETQY
j_call: TRBJ1-2; clone_size: NA; d_call: NA; v_call: TRBV6-1; cdr3_aa: ASSESHSRILGYGYT
j_call: TRBJ1-4; clone_size: NA; d_call: NA; v_call: TRBV7-3; cdr3_aa: ASTAQDLNEKLF
j_call: TRBJ2-7; clone_size: NA; d_call: NA; v_call: TRBV6-1; cdr3_aa: ASSARDIDYEQY
j_call: TRBJ2-1; clone_size: NA; d_call: NA; v_call: TRBV7-3; cdr3_aa: ASSFTSRGEQF
j_call: TRBJ1-1; clone_size: NA; d_call: NA; v_call: TRBV6-5; cdr3_aa: ASSEVYEEAF
j_call: TRBJ2-7; clone_size: medium-sized; d_call: TRBD2; v_call: TRBV6-5; cdr3_aa: ASSYGGGGYEQY
j_call: TRBJ1-5; clone_size: NA; d_call: TRBD1; v_call: TRBV4-2; cdr3_aa: ASSQTGTDNQPQH
j_call: TRBJ2-1; clone_size: few; d_call: NA; v_call: TRBV27; cdr3_aa: ASTPRGYNEQF
j_call: TRBJ1-1; clone_size: NA; d_call: NA; v_call: TRBV19; cdr3_aa: ASSPSFTEAF
j_call: TRBJ1-3; clone_size: once; d_call: NA; v_call: TRBV19; cdr3_aa: ASSIAGSLGAGNTIY
j_call: TRBJ1-2; clone_size: NA; d_call: NA; v_call: TRBV6-1; cdr3_aa: ASSRGFGYT
j_call: TRBJ1-6; clone_size: NA; d_call: TRBD1; v_call: TRBV6-5; cdr3_aa: ASTGGNSPLH
j_call: TRBJ2-4; clone_size: NA; d_call: TRBD1; v_call: TRBV7-2; cdr3_aa: ASSYDRGRNIQY
j_call: TRBJ2-3; clone_size: NA; d_call: NA; v_call: TRBV7-3; cdr3_aa: ASSSQRRDTQY
j_call: TRBJ2-7; clone_size: NA; d_call: NA; v_call: TRBV19; cdr3_aa: ASSHKGPSEQY
j_call: TRBJ2-3; clone_size: NA; d_call: NA; v_call: TRBV18; cdr3_aa: ASSPLGPPSNTQY
j_call: TRBJ1-2; clone_size: NA; d_call: NA; v_call: TRBV20-1; cdr3_aa: SASGGDGYT
j_call: TRBJ2-5; clone_size: NA; d_call: TRBD2; v_call: TRBV29-1; cdr3_aa: SVGSSGSRETQY
j_call: TRBJ2-3; clone_size: NA; d_call: NA; v_call: TRBV7-9; cdr3_aa: ASSSTGGASTDTQY
j_call: TRBJ1-2; clone_size: medium-sized; d_call: NA; v_call: TRBV28; cdr3_aa: ASSPNGRGYT
j_call: TRBJ2-7; clone_size: NA; d_call: TRBD1; v_call: TRBV19; cdr3_aa: ASSFGQGTYEQY
j_call: TRBJ1-5; clone_size: NA; d_call: NA; v_call: TRBV7-9; cdr3_aa: ASSLTASSNQPQH
j_call: TRBJ2-6; clone_size: NA; d_call: NA; v_call: TRBV11-3; cdr3_aa: ASSTHTSGKSSGANVLT
j_call: TRBJ2-1; clone_size: NA; d_call: TRBD2; v_call: TRBV27; cdr3_aa: ASGPKTSGINEQF
j_call: TRBJ1-3; clone_size: NA; d_call: TRBD1; v_call: TRBV28; cdr3_aa: ASSSLQGSSGNTIY
j_call: TRBJ1-5; clone_size: NA; d_call: NA; v_call: TRBV5-6; cdr3_aa: ASSFPGAGQPQH
j_call: TRBJ1-5; clone_size: NA; d_call: NA; v_call: TRBV5-6; cdr3_aa: ASSFRGSNQPQH
j_call: TRBJ1-4; clone_size: NA; d_call: NA; v_call: TRBV5-1; cdr3_aa: ASSPKTTNEKLF
j_call: TRBJ2-5; clone_size: NA; d_call: TRBD2; v_call: TRBV27; cdr3_aa: ASSPLTGVGEGETQY
j_call: TRBJ1-2; clone_size: NA; d_call: NA; v_call: TRBV30; cdr3_aa: AWSGENQNLAQYGYT
j_call: TRBJ1-2; clone_size: NA; d_call: NA; v_call: TRBV9; cdr3_aa: ASSADGPYGYT
j_call: TRBJ2-7; clone_size: NA; d_call: NA; v_call: TRBV6-5; cdr3_aa: ASTGQGVEQY
j_call: TRBJ1-2; clone_size: NA; d_call: TRBD1; v_call: TRBV6-5; cdr3_aa: ASSYTGTGAIGGYT
j_call: TRBJ2-2; clone_size: NA; d_call: TRBD1; v_call: TRBV5-1; cdr3_aa: ASSSPVPQGNAGELF
j_call: TRBJ2-5; clone_size: NA; d_call: NA; v_call: TRBV27; cdr3_aa: ASSDLLQETQY
j_call: TRBJ1-1; clone_size: NA; d_call: NA; v_call: TRBV11-3; cdr3_aa: ASSLGGRRGEAF